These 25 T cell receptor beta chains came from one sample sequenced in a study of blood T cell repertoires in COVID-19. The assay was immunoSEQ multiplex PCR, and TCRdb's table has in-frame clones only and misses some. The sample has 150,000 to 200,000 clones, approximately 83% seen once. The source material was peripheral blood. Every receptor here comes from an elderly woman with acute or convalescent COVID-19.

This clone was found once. CDR3 residues: CASLPQQESGGVVDTQYF. CDR3 nucleotide sequence: TGTGCCAGCCTGCCGCAGCAGGAGAGCGGGGGGGTTGTAGATACGCAGTATTTT. V is TRBV21-1 and J is TRBJ2-3; the DNA was not compared with TRBD2, the D call given in the table. TRBV21-1 is an annotated pseudogene. There are 18 residues in the CDR3.

The CDR3, as DNA: TGCGCCAGCAGCCAAGATGGGCAGCATAATGAAAAACTGTTTTTT. Amino acid sequence: CASSQDGQHNEKLFF. The rearrangement joins TRBV4-3 to TRBJ1-4, with D unclear. Germline CDR1 and CDR2: LGHNA and YSLEER. Trimming cost V 0 bases and J 4 bases, with 9 bases left between them. CDR3 length: 15 residues.

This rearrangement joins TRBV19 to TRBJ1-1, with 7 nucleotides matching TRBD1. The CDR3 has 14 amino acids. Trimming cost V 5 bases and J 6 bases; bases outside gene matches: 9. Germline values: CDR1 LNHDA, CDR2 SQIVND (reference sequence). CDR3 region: CASSVHRGNAEAFF. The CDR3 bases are TGTGCCAGTAGTGTCCACAGGGGTAATGCTGAAGCTTTCTTT.

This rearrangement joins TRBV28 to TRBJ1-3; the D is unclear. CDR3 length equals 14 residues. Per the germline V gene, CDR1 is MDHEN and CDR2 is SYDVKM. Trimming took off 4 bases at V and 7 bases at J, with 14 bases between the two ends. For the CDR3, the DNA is TGTGCCAGCAGTTCTCCAAGGCCGGGGAACACCATATATTTT. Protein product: CASSSPRPGNTIYF. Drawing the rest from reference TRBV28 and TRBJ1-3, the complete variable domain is DVKVTQSSRYLVKRTGEKVFLECVQDMDHENMFWYRQDPGLGLRLIYFSYDVKMKEKGDIPEGYSVSREKKERFSLILESASTNQTSMYLCASSSPRPGNTIYFGEGSWLTVV.

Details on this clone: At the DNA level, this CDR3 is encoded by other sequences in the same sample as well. This CDR3 is CASSLFRGTEAFF. CDR3 bases: TGTGCCAGCAGCTTGTTCAGGGGCACTGAAGCTTTCTTT. The V call is TRBV5-6, the J call TRBJ1-1; a weak D match, TRBD1 (6 bases). Germline-derived CDR1 and CDR2 are SGHDT and YYEEEE. The CDR3 covers 13 residues. V was cut by 1 base and J by 4 bases, with 8 bases left in between.

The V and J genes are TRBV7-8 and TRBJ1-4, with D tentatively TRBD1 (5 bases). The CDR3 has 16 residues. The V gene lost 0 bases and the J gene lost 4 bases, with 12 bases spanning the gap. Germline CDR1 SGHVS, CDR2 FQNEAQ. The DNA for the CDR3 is TGTGCCAGCAGCTTAGCGCGTTTGGGGCATAATGAAAAACTGTTTTTT. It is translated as CASSLARLGHNEKLFF.

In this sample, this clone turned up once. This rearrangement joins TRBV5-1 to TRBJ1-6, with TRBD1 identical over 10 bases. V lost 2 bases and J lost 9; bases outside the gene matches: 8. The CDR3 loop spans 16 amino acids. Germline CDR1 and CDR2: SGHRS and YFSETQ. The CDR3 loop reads CASSFEATGGGSPLHF. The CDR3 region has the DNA TGCGCCAGCAGCTTCGAGGCGACAGGGGGCGGTTCACCCCTCCACTTT.

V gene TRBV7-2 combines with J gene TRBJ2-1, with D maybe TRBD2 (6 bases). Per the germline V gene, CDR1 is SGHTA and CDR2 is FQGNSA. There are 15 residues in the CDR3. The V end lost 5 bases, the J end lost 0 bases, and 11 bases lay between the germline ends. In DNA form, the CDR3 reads TGTGCCAGCAGCGCCCGGGAGATCTCCTACAATGAGCAGTTCTTC. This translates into CASSAREISYNEQFF.

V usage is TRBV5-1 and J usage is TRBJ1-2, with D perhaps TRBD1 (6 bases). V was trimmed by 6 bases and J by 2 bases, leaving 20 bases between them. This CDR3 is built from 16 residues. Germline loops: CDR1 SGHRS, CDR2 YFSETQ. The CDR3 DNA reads TGCGCCAGCAACTCCCGCCCAAACAGGGAGAACTATGGCTACACCTTC. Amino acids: CASNSRPNRENYGYTF.

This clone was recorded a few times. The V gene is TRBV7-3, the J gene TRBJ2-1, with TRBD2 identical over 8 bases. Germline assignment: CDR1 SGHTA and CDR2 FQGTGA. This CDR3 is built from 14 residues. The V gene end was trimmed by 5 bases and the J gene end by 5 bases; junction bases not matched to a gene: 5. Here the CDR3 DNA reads TGTGCCAGCAGCCCGGGACTAGAGAACAATGAGCAGTTCTTC. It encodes CASSPGLENNEQFF.

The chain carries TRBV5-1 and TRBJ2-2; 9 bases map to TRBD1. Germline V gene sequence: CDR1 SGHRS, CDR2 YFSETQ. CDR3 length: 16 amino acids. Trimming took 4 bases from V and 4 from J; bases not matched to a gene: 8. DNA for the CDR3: TGCGCCAGCAGCGTCAGACAGGGGGTCGGCACCGGGGAGCTGTTTTTT. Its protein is CASSVRQGVGTGELFF.

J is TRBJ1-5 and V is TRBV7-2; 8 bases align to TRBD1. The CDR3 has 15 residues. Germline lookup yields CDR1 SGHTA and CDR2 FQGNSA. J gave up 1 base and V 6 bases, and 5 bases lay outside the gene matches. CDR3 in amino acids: CASSRDRGSNQPQHF. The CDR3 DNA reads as TGTGCCAGCAGTCGAGACAGGGGAAGCAATCAGCCCCAGCATTTT.

The CDR3 loop is CAWSHPGTYNSPLHF. Here the CDR3 DNA reads TGTGCCTGGAGTCACCCCGGGACCTATAATTCACCCCTCCACTTT. The chain uses TRBV30 and TRBJ1-6; D unclear. The CDR3 runs 15 residues. V was cut by 2 bases and J by 2 bases, with 10 bases left in between. Germline-derived CDR1 and CDR2 are GTSNPN and SVGIG (reference sequence).

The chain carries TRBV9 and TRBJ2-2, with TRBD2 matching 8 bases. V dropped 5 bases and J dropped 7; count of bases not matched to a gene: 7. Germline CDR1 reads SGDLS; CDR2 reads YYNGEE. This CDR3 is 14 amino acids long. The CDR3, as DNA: TGTGCCAGCAGTCGGCGGGAGGAGTTCGGGGAGCTGTTTTTT. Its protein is CASSRREEFGELFF.

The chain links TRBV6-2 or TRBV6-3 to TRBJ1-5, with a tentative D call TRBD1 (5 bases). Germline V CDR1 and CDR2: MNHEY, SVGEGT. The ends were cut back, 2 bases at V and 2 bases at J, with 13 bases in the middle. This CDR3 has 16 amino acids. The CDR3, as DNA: TGTGCCAGCAGTTACCGCGGGGGTAGGGGCAATCAGCCCCAGCATTTT. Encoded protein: CASSYRGGRGNQPQHF.

CDR3 sequence (DNA): TGTGCCAGCAGTTACTCACTAGCGTCAACCCAGTACTTC. It yields the protein CASSYSLASTQYF. This rearrangement joins TRBV6-6 to TRBJ2-5; 7 nucleotides match TRBD2. Germline V CDR1 and CDR2: MNHNY, SVGAGI (reference sequence). The CDR3 runs to 13 residues. J gave up 8 bases and V 0 bases, and 3 bases lay outside the gene matches.

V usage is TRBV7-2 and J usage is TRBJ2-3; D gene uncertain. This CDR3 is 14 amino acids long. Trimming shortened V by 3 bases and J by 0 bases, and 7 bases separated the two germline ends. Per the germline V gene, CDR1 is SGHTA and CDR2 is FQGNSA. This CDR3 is CASSFIRSTDTQYF. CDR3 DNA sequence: TGTGCCAGCAGCTTTATCCGGAGCACAGATACGCAGTATTTT.

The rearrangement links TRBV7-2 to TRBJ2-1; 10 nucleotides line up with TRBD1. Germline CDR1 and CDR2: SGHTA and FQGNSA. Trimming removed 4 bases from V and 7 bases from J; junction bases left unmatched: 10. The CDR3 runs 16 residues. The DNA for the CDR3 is TGTGCCAGCAGCTCCGCCGCCGGGACAGGGGCGAATGAGCAGTTCTTC. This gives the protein CASSSAAGTGANEQFF.

The CDR3 loop is CATSDHGWETQYF. CDR3 DNA: TGTGCCACCAGTGACCACGGCTGGGAGACGCAGTATTTT. The J gene is TRBJ2-3, the V gene TRBV24-1; the D gene is possibly TRBD2 (5 bases). Germline CDR1 is KGHDR and CDR2 is SFDVKD. The CDR3 covers 13 residues. The V gene lost 4 bases and the J gene lost 9 bases, with 13 bases spanning the gap.

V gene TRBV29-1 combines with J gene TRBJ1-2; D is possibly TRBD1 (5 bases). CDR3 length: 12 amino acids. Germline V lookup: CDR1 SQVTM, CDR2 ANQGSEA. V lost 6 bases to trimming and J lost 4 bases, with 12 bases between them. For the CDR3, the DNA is TGCAGCGTCAGGGCGGGGGTCTATGGCTACACCTTC. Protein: CSVRAGVYGYTF. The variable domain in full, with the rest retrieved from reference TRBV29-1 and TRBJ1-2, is SAVISQKPSRDICQRGTSLTIQCQVDSQVTMMFWYRQQPGQSLTLIATANQGSEATYESGFVIDKFPISRPNLTFSTLTVSNMSPEDSSIYLCSVRAGVYGYTFGSGTRLTVV.

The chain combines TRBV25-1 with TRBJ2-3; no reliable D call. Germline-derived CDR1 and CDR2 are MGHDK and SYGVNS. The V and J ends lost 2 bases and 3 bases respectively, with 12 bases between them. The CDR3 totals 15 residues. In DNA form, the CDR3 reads TGTGCCAGCAGTGAAAACCGTCTCGGTACAGATACGCAGTATTTT. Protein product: CASSENRLGTDTQYF. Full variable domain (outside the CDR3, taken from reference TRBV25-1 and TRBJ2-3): EADIYQTPRYLVIGTGKKITLECSQTMGHDKMYWYQQDPGMELHLIHYSYGVNSTEKGDLSSESTVSRIRTEHFPLTLESARPSHTSQYLCASSENRLGTDTQYFGPGTRLTVL.

This CDR3 is CASRSQGQGYGYTF. CDR3 sequence (DNA): TGTGCCAGCAGATCCCAGGGACAGGGATATGGCTACACCTTC. The gene calls are TRBV28 and TRBJ1-2; 9 bases line up with TRBD1. V was clipped by 6 bases and J by 5 bases; unmatched bases: 7. Germline V gives CDR1 MDHEN, CDR2 SYDVKM. The CDR3 covers 14 residues.

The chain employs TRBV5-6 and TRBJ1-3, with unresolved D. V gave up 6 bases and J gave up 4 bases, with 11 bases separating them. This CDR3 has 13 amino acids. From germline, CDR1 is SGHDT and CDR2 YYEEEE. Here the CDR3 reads CASNNYGGNTIYF. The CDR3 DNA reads TGTGCCAGCAACAACTATGGGGGAAACACCATATATTTT.

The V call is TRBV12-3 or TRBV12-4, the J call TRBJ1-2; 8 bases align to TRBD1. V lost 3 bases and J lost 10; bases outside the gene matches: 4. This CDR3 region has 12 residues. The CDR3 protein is CASSFGTGYYTF. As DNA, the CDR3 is TGTGCCAGCAGTTTTGGGACAGGCTACTACACCTTC.

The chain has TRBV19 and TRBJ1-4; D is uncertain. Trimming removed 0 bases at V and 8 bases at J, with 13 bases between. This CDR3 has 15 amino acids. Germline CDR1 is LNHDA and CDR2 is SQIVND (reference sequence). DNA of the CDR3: TGTGCCAGTAGTATAGATGCGGGTTCCGAGGAAAAACTGTTTTTT. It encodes CASSIDAGSEEKLFF.